This T cell receptor beta chain was captured in a study of post-analysis software for immune sequencing data. Whole-study context: The patients showed relapsing-remitting, secondary progressive and progressive-relapsing multiple sclerosis courses.

The library was made from cDNA and included unique molecular identifiers. TCRdb re-analysed the PCR reads in MiXCR, keeping a single row per CDR3 protein. The profile shows roughly 730,000 distinct CDR3 sequences, 25% to 30% of them singletons. The sequence was collected from a girl under 18 with multiple sclerosis. The source material was blood.

CDR3 sequence (DNA): TGCGCCAGCAGCATCGGTAGGGACAGCGCCTACGAGCAGTACTTC. Translation: CASSIGRDSAYEQYF. The J gene is TRBJ2-7, the V gene TRBV5-1; 7 nucleotides match TRBD1. Germline V CDR1 and CDR2: SGHRS, YFSETQ. V lost 4 bases to trimming and J lost 2 bases; unmatched junction nucleotides: 9. This CDR3 contains 15 residues.